The next 18 T cell receptor beta chains were all read from a single sample in a study of T-cell memory formation after mild COVID-19. In TCRdb, the 5' RACE reads were re-called with MiXCR into one record per CDR3 protein. Of about 440,000 distinct CDR3 sequences in the sample, about 19% were seen once. Sequencing used PBMCs or a T cell subset sorted from them (not recorded which). The receptors stem from an adult woman who had mild COVID-19 (a few samples of this study predate the infection). Cell type and time point are not known.

This clonotype occurred a few times. The chain carries TRBV3-1 and TRBJ2-1; D remains ambiguous. Looked up from germline, CDR1 is LGHDT and CDR2 is YNNKEL (reference sequence). This CDR3 has 14 amino acids. Trimming removed 0 bases from V and 6 bases from J, with 9 bases in between. This CDR3 is CASSQEVGINEQFF. CDR3 in DNA: TGTGCCAGCAGCCAAGAGGTTGGAATCAATGAGCAGTTCTTC.

This clonotype was seen only a few times. One end of the junction varies from germline; a read error may be responsible. The rearrangement joins TRBV7-9 to TRBJ2-1, with D hard to call. The CDR3 contains 8 residues. Germline V gene lookup returns CDR1 SEHNR and CDR2 FQNEAQ (reference sequence). The CDR3 reads CASSPTDF. The DNA for the CDR3 is TGTGCCAGCAGCCCCACGGATTTC.

This clonotype came up once. CDR3 amino acids: CASTPRQTKYGYTF. The DNA for the CDR3 is TGTGCCAGCACCCCTCGACAGACGAAATATGGCTACACCTTC. The rearrangement joins TRBV6-2 or TRBV6-3 to TRBJ1-2; D possibly corresponds to TRBD1 (5 bases). Trimming took 7 bases from V and 5 from J, leaving 17 bases between them. Germline CDR1 reads MNHEY; CDR2 reads SVGEGT. There are 14 residues in the CDR3.

The chain carries TRBV20-1 and TRBJ1-1, with D perhaps TRBD1 (6 bases). The CDR3 consists of 14 residues. Germline assignment: CDR1 DFQATT and CDR2 SNEGSKA (reference sequence). The V and J ends lost 3 bases and 1 base respectively, with 12 bases between them. The CDR3 DNA reads TGCAGTGCTAGTATAGACAGGAGGAACACTGAAGCTTTCTTT. Amino acids: CSASIDRRNTEAFF.

The chain has TRBV27 and TRBJ2-5, with TRBD2 matching 11 bases. After removal of 4 bases from V and 10 bases from J, the junction contained 8 bases not matched to a gene. Germline V gene lookup returns CDR1 MNHEY and CDR2 SMNVEV (reference sequence). The CDR3 covers 14 residues. This chain's CDR3 is CASSSGTSGRDQYF. The CDR3 coding sequence is TGTGCCAGCAGTTCCGGGACTAGCGGAAGAGACCAGTACTTC.

This clonotype occurred a few times. This chain connects TRBV12-5 to TRBJ1-5; tentative D call: TRBD1 (6 bases). This CDR3 is built from 15 residues. Germline V CDR1 and CDR2: LGHNT, FRNRAP. Between the trimmed V and J ends, which lost 2 bases and 2 bases, there was a span of 10 bases. The CDR3 DNA is TGTGCTAGTGGTTTGCAAGGGGGTGGCAATCAGCCCCAGCATTTT. This codes for CASGLQGGGNQPQHF.

This clonotype has only one observation. The V call is TRBV29-1, the J call TRBJ2-6; no firm D call. Trimming stripped 1 base from V and 0 bases from J, with 7 bases between. Germline CDR1 and CDR2: SQVTM and ANQGSEA. The CDR3 has 15 amino acids. CDR3 sequence: CSVEVWNSGANVLTF. Here the CDR3 DNA reads TGCAGCGTTGAAGTATGGAACTCTGGGGCCAACGTCCTGACTTTC. Together with reference TRBV29-1 and TRBJ2-6, the CDR3 gives the full variable domain: SAVISQKPSRDICQRGTSLTIQCQVDSQVTMMFWYRQQPGQSLTLIATANQGSEATYESGFVIDKFPISRPNLTFSTLTVSNMSPEDSSIYLCSVEVWNSGANVLTFGAGSRLTVL.

Ten or more counts support this clonotype. This chain connects TRBV5-4 to TRBJ1-5; no clear D. The CDR3 runs to 14 residues. The V and J ends lost 2 bases and 1 base respectively, with 7 bases between them. The germline CDR1 and CDR2 sequences are SGHNT and YYREEE (reference sequence). The CDR3 sequence: CASSFLGSNQPQHF. As DNA, the CDR3 is TGTGCCAGCAGCTTCTTAGGGAGCAATCAGCCCCAGCATTTT.

The count of this clonotype is one. J is TRBJ1-1 and V is TRBV4-2; possibly TRBD1 for D (5 bases). The CDR3 covers 14 residues. Trimming shortened V by 6 bases and J by 1 base, and 12 bases separated the two germline ends. Germline V gene lookup returns CDR1 LGHNA and CDR2 YNFKEQ. CDR3 loop: CASRAFGANTEAFF. The CDR3 DNA sequence: TGTGCCAGCAGGGCCTTCGGGGCGAACACTGAAGCTTTCTTT.

This sequence joins TRBV6-2 or TRBV6-3 and TRBJ2-3; D call uncertain. The CDR3 loop spans 14 amino acids. Trimming took off 8 bases at V and 1 base at J, with 13 bases between the two ends. The germline V gene has CDR1 MNHEY and CDR2 SVGEGT. The CDR3 bases are TGTGCCAGCGGAAGAAATCAACGCACAGATACGCAGTATTTT. Its translation: CASGRNQRTDTQYF.

This chain links TRBV28 with TRBJ1-2; tentative D call: TRBD1 (6 bases). The CDR3 is 16 residues long. Germline loops: CDR1 MDHEN, CDR2 SYDVKM. Trimming cost V 6 bases and J 0 bases, with 17 bases left between them. In DNA form, the CDR3 reads TGTGCCAGCAGCACCCTTTGGGACAAGCCTAACTATGGCTACACCTTC. Encoded protein: CASSTLWDKPNYGYTF.

V is TRBV29-1 and J is TRBJ2-1, with TRBD2 matching over 14 bases. The V segment lost 7 bases and the J segment 3 bases; nucleotides outside the gene matches: 5. This CDR3 comprises 15 residues. Per germline, CDR1 SQVTM and CDR2 ANQGSEA. This CDR3 is CSAWTSGRYYNEQFF. CDR3 sequence (DNA): TGCAGCGCTTGGACTAGCGGGAGGTACTACAATGAGCAGTTCTTC.

In this sample, this clonotype turned up a few times. V and J are TRBV5-6 and TRBJ1-1; TRBD1 aligns across 8 bases. Germline CDR1 reads SGHDT; CDR2 reads YYEEEE. The CDR3 loop spans 14 amino acids. Losses at the gene ends were 5 bases for V and 10 bases for J; bases not matched to a gene: 13. The CDR3, as DNA: TGTGCCAGCAGTCCCGACAGGGGCGGTTTACGAGCTTTCTTT. Its protein is CASSPDRGGLRAFF.

The chain joins TRBV29-1 to TRBJ1-3; no reliable D call. The CDR3 loop spans 15 amino acids. Germline V gives CDR1 SQVTM, CDR2 ANQGSEA. The germline V and J ends were trimmed by 6 bases and 0 bases, with 15 bases remaining between them. The CDR3 loop reads CSVGVGASSGNTIYF. The CDR3 coding sequence is TGCAGCGTCGGGGTCGGAGCGAGCTCTGGAAACACCATATATTTT.

This clonotype was seen a handful of times. The chain is built from TRBV7-9 and TRBJ1-2; TRBD1 agrees at 7 bases. CDR1 is SEHNR and CDR2 is FQNEAQ in the germline V gene (reference sequence). The CDR3 has 15 amino acids. V was pared by 4 bases and J by 0 bases, with 5 bases of the junction left unmatched. The CDR3 DNA reads TGTGCCAGCAGCTCAGGACAGGCGACTAACTATGGCTACACCTTC. Translating gives CASSSGQATNYGYTF.

J is TRBJ1-2 and V is TRBV7-6; 11 bases are shared with TRBD1. V lost 5 bases and J lost 8; bases outside the gene matches: 10. This CDR3 region has 15 residues. CDR1 SGHVS and CDR2 FNYEAQ come from the germline V gene. The CDR3 here is CASSPRTGGAGGYTF. Here the CDR3 DNA reads TGTGCCAGCAGCCCCAGGACAGGGGGCGCAGGGGGCTACACCTTC.

The chain is built from TRBV6-6 and TRBJ1-1, with D perhaps TRBD1 (5 bases). The CDR3 is 14 residues long. The germline CDR1 and CDR2 sequences are MNHNY and SVGAGI (reference sequence). V was clipped by 7 bases and J by 0 bases, with 12 bases between them. The CDR3 here is CASISWGMNTEAFF. CDR3 coding DNA: TGTGCCAGCATTTCGTGGGGCATGAACACTGAAGCTTTCTTT.

This clonotype came up a few times. The rearrangement uses TRBV3-1 and TRBJ2-1; 11 bases align to TRBD2. The CDR3 sequence is 16 residues long. Germline V lookup: CDR1 LGHDT, CDR2 YNNKEL (reference sequence). V was pared by 1 base and J by 11 bases, with 10 bases of the junction left unmatched. Here the CDR3 DNA reads TGTGCCAGCAGCCAAGGGGTTCCGGGACTAGCGGTCCAGCAGTTCTTC. It specifies CASSQGVPGLAVQQFF.